The clone carrying this T cell receptor beta chain was recorded a few times. Antigen specificity is unknown. One junction end does not reproduce the germline sequence, and a read error may be involved. A primer matching the constant region was used to make TCR beta cDNA from approximately 500 ng of total RNA. Three nested multiplex PCR rounds, a slightly modified ARM-PCR method, built the TCR beta libraries. Researchers ran the first two PCR rounds for roughly 10 cycles each with TRBV1-TRBV30 forward primers and a C-beta reverse primer. TCRdb re-derived calls from the multiplex PCR reads in MiXCR, one entry per CDR3 protein. Of 310,000 or so distinct CDR3 sequences listed, less than 65% are singletons. The CDR3 sequence is 14 residues long. The germline gives CDR1 WSHSY, CDR2 SAAADI. The data were obtained in a study of tumor-infiltrating lymphocytes in primary liver carcinoma. Overall study findings and caveats: Among the pair types, tumor region pairs showed more overlap than tumor-adjacent and tumor-blood pairs.

Extraction also yielded germline DNA, while blood RNA was obtained from unsorted whole blood. Patients in the cohort were treatment-naive and living with chronic HBV infection. The TCR comes from a man in his forties with primary liver carcinoma and hepatitis B virus infection. This chain uses TRBV10-2 with TRBJ2-7; 9 bases align to TRBD1. The sample comprised peripheral blood. CDR3 protein: CASIMGQGSYEQHF. The CDR3 DNA reads TGCGCCAGCATCATGGGACAGGGATCCTACGAGCAGCACTTC.